This T cell receptor (beta chain) came from a study of blood T cell repertoires in COVID-19. V lost 6 bases and J 1 base, leaving 13 bases between the germline ends. CDR1 is LNHDA, CDR2 SQIVND, per germline (reference sequence). This CDR3 region has 15 residues. As processed by the authors: It was from reference gene primer amplification that nucleated cell counts were estimated. Using immunoSEQ multiplex PCR, the repertoire was profiled, and TCRdb retains in-frame clones only, with some absent. V, J and clone size were drawn from that table, and D and trimming were deduced from the DNA. The sample contains 50,000 to 75,000 clones, more than 75% of which appear only once.

The rearrangement joins TRBV19 to TRBJ1-5; D is possibly TRBD1 (6 bases). Sequences were obtained from peripheral blood. The clonotype comes from a man in his 60s with acute or convalescent COVID-19. In DNA form, the CDR3 reads TGTGCCAGTAGGGGCGGACAGCAGAGCAATCAGCCCCAGCATTTT. It codes for CASRGGQQSNQPQHF.